The sequence of this T cell receptor (beta chain) was determined in a study of regulatory T cells in long-lasting Graves disease. Building of the TCR beta libraries involved iRepertoire HTBI primers and Arm-PCR of CDR3 regions. MiXCR was run by TCRdb on the multiplex PCR reads, yielding one entry per CDR3 protein. The sample has fewer than 650,000 distinct CDR3 sequences; roughly 15% are singletons. This clonotype appeared many times. Regarding time point: newly diagnosed GD, antithyroid drugs for less than 3 months. The TCR library was made from RNA that had been extracted from PBMCs in TRIzol. CDR3 size: 14 residues. V gave up 11 bases and J gave up 1 base; unmatched junction bases: 8. This sample also belongs to another study, concerning T cells in Graves' hyperthyroidism and ophthalmopathy.

The chain has TRBV12-3 or TRBV12-4 and TRBJ2-3, with 8 nucleotides matching TRBD2. The sample was peripheral blood mononuclear cells (PBMCs), taken at new diagnosis, from a patient treated with antithyroid drugs. This sequence was found in a woman aged 30 to 39 with Graves disease. The chain's CDR3 is CACFGGVGTDTQYF. CDR3 bases: TGTGCCTGTTTCGGGGGGGTTGGCACAGATACGCAGTATTTT.